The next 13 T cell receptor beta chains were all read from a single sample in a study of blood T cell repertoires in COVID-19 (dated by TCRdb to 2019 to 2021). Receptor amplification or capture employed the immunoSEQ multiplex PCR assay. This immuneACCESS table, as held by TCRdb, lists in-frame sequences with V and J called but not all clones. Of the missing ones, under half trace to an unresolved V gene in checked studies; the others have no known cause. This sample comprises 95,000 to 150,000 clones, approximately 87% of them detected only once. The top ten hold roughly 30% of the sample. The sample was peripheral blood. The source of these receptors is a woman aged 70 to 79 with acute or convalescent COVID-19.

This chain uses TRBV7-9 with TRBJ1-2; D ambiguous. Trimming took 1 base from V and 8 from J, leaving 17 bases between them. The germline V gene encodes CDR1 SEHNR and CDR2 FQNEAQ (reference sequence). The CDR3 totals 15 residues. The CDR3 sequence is CASSLDLRLTGGYTF. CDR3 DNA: TGTGCCAGCAGCTTAGACTTGCGACTGACTGGGGGCTACACCTTC.

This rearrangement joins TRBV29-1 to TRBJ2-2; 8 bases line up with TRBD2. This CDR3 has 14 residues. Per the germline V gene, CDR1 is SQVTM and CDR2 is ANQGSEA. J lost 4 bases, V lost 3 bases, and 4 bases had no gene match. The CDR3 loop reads CSVEVSGVTGELFF. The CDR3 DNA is TGCAGCGTTGAGGTTAGCGGGGTCACCGGGGAGCTGTTTTTT.

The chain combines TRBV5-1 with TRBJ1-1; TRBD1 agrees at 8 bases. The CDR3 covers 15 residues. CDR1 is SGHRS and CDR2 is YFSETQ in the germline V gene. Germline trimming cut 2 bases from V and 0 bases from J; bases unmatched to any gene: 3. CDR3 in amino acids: CASSFEQGVNTEAFF. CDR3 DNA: TGCGCCAGCAGCTTCGAACAGGGGGTGAACACTGAAGCTTTCTTT.

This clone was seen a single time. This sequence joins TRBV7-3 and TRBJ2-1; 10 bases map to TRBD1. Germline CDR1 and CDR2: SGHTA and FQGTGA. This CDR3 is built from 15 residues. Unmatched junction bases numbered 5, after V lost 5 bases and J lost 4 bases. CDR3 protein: CASSLGQGVYNEQFF. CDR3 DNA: TGTGCCAGCAGCCTTGGACAGGGGGTATACAATGAGCAGTTCTTC.

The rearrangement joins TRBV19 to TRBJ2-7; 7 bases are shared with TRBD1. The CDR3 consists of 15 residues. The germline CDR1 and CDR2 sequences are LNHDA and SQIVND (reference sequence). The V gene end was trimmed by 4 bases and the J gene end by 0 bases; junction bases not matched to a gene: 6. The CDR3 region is CASSKFGQASYEQYF. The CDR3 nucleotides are TGTGCCAGTAGTAAGTTTGGACAGGCCTCCTACGAGCAGTACTTC.

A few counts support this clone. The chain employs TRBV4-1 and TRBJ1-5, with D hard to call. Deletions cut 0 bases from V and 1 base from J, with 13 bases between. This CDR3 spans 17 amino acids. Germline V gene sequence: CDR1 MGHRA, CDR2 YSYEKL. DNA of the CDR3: TGCGCCAGCAGCCAAGAAATCTGGCTCATCAGCAATCAGCCCCAGCATTTT. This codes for CASSQEIWLISNQPQHF.

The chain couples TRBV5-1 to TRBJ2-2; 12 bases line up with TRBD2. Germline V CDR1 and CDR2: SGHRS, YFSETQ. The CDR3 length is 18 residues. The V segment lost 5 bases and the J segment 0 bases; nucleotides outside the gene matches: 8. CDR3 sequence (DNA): TGCGCCAGCAGACGGACTAGCGGGGACATCCCGAACACCGGGGAGCTGTTTTTT. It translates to CASRRTSGDIPNTGELFF.

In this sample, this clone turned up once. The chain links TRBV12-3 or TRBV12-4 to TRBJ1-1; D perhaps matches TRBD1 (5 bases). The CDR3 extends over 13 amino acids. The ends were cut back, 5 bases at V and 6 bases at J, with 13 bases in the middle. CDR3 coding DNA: TGTGCCAGCAGTATGGGGGGGTGGGCTGAAGCTTTCTTT. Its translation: CASSMGGWAEAFF.

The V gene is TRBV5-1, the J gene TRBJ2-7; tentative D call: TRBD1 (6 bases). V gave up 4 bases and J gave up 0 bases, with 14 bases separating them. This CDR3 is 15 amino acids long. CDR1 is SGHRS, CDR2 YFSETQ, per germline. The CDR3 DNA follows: TGCGCCAGCAGCCCGGTCGTCAGGGGCTCCTACGAGCAGTACTTC. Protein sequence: CASSPVVRGSYEQYF.

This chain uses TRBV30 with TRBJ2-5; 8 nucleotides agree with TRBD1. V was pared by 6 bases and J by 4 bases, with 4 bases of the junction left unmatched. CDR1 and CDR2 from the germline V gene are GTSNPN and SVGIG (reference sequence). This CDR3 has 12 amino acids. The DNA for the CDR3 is TGTGCCTGCGCCAGGGGGCCAGAGACCCAGTACTTC. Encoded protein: CACARGPETQYF.

The CDR3 region is CASSQRGPSYEQYF. The CDR3 DNA follows: TGTGCCAGTAGTCAGCGGGGGCCTTCCTACGAGCAGTACTTC. J is TRBJ2-7 and V is TRBV19; 8 nucleotides match TRBD2. Germline assignment: CDR1 LNHDA and CDR2 SQIVND (reference sequence). The CDR3 runs to 14 residues. The V and J ends lost 5 bases and 1 base, in that order; junction bases with no gene match: 4.

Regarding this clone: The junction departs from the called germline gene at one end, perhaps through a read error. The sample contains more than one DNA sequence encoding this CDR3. The CDR3 spells CAWSVSDYGYTF. The CDR3 DNA sequence: TGTGCCTGGAGTGTATCCGACTACGGCTACACCTTC. J is TRBJ1-2 and V is TRBV30; D is unresolved. The CDR3 loop spans 12 amino acids. Germline V CDR1 and CDR2: GTSNPN, SVGIG (reference sequence).

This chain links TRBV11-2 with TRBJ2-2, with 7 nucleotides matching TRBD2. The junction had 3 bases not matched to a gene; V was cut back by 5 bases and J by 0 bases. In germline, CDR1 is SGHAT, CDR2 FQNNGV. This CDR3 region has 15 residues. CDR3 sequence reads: CASSRGGANTGELFF. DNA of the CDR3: TGTGCCAGCAGCCGCGGGGGAGCGAACACCGGGGAGCTGTTTTTT. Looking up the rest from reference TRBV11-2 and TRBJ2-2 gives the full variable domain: EAGVAQSPRYKIIEKRQSVAFWCNPISGHATLYWYQQILGQGPKLLIQFQNNGVVDDSQLPKDRFSAERLKGVDSTLKIQPAKLEDSAVYLCASSRGGANTGELFFGEGSRLTVL.